Described below is a single T cell receptor (beta chain) sequence and its context. The data derive from a study of blood T cell repertoires in COVID-19. Study-level background: The United States, Italy and Spain were the sources of the acute and convalescent COVID-19 samples. Sources were T cells, B-cell-depleted T cells, or PBMCs; the material itself was cDNA or gDNA.

This table comes from immunoSEQ multiplex PCR, and its TCRdb copy is limited to in-frame clones, with some not included. Here the sample spans approximately 100,000 clones, 70% to 90% being singletons. The sequenced sample was peripheral blood. The clonotype originates from a woman aged 60-70 years with acute or convalescent COVID-19.

In DNA form, the CDR3 reads TGTGCCAGCAGTACACGCGACAGCTCCAATCAGCCCCAGCATTTT. This gives the protein CASSTRDSSNQPQHF. The chain joins TRBV6-5 to TRBJ1-5, with D perhaps matching TRBD1 (5 bases). This CDR3 is 15 amino acids long. Germline V gene lookup returns CDR1 MNHEY and CDR2 SVGAGI. V was clipped by 5 bases and J by 3 bases, with 14 bases between them.